This TCR beta chain was retrieved from a study of T cell responses to AZD1222 COVID-19 vaccine. V lost 5 bases and J 3 bases, leaving 11 bases between the germline ends. The CDR3 sequence is 14 residues long. Germline-derived CDR1 and CDR2 are PRHDT and FYEKMQ (reference sequence). Overall study results and limits: Vaccine-related CD4 TCRs covered spike, predominating at 160-218 and 743-854. The study sampled repertoires only after the peak T cell response.

Samples with a second dose at about 4 or about 12 weeks were pooled together. The table came from immunoSEQ multiplex PCR; TCRdb's copy has only in-frame clones and leaves some out. Among some 110,000 clones listed, around 85% were seen once. A word on this clone: Its cognate antigen is unknown.

The sequencing here drew on peripheral blood, taken 28 days after the second AZD1222 dose. The sequence was collected from an adult who received the AZD1222 COVID-19 vaccine. This rearrangement joins TRBV13 to TRBJ1-3; D is undetermined. This CDR3 reads CASSRPKIGNTIYF. CDR3 sequence (DNA): TGTGCCAGCAGCCGCCCTAAGATTGGAAACACCATATATTTT.